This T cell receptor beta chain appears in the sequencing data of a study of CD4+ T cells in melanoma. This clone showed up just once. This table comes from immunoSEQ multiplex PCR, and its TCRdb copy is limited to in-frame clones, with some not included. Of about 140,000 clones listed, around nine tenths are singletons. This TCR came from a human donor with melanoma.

CDR3 sequence: CASSQGTVDEKLFF. The CDR3 nucleotides are TGTGCCAGCAGCCAAGGGACAGTCGATGAAAAACTGTTTTTT. The gene calls are TRBV4-2 and TRBJ1-4; D is perhaps TRBD1 (6 bases). The CDR3 covers 14 residues. The V and J ends lost 1 base and 6 bases respectively, with 9 bases between them. CDR1 and CDR2 (germline): LGHNA, YNFKEQ.